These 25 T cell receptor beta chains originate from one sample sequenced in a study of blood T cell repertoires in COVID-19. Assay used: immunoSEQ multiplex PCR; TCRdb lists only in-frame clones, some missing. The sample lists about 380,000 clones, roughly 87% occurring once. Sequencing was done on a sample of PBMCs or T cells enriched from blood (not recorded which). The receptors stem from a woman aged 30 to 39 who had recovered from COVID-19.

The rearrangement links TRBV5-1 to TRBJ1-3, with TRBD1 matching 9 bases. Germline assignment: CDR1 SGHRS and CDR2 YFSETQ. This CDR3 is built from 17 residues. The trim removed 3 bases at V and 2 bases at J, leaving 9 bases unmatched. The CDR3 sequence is CASSSRTGGEAGNTIYF. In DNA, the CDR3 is TGCGCCAGCAGCTCGAGAACAGGGGGCGAAGCTGGAAACACCATATATTTT.

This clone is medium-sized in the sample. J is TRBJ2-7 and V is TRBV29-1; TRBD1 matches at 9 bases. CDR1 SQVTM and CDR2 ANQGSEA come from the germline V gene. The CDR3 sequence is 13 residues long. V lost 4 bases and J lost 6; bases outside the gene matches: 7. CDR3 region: CSVAGTGMGEQYF. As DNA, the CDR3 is TGCAGCGTTGCCGGGACAGGGATGGGCGAGCAGTACTTC.

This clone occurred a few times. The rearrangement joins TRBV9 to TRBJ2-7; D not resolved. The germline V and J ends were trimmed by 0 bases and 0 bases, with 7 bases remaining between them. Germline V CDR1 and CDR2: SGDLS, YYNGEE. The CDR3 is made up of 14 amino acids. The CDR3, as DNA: TGTGCCAGCAGCGTAGAGCACAGCTCCTACGAGCAGTACTTC. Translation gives CASSVEHSSYEQYF.

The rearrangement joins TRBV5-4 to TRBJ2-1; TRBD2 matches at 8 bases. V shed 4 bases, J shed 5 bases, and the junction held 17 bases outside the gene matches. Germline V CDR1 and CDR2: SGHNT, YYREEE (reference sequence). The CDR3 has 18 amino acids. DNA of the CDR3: TGTGCCAGCAGCGCATACGGGGGGGGCACCCGACTACACAATGAGCAGTTCTTC. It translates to CASSAYGGGTRLHNEQFF. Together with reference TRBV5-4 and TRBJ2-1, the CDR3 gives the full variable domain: ETGVTQSPTHLIKTRGQQVTLRCSSQSGHNTVSWYQQALGQGPQFIFQYYREEENGRGNFPPRFSGLQFPNYSSELNVNALELDDSALYLCASSAYGGGTRLHNEQFFGPGTRLTVL.

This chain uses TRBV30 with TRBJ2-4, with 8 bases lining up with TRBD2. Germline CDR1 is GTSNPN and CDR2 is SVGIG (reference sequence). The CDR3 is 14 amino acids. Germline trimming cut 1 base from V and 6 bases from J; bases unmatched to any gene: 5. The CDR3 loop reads CAWSDPTSVNIQYF. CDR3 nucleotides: TGTGCCTGGAGTGACCCGACTAGCGTAAACATTCAGTACTTC.

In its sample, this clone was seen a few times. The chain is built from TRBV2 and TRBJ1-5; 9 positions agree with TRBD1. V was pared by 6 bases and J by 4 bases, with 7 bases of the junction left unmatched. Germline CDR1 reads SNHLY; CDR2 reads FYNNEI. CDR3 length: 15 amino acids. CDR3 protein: CASRRGTGKNQPQHF. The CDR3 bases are TGTGCCAGCAGGAGGGGGACAGGGAAAAATCAGCCCCAGCATTTT.

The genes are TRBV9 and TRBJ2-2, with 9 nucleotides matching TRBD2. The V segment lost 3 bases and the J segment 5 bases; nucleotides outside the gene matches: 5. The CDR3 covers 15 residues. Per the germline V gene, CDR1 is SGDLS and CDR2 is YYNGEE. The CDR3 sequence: CASSGGLAPTGELFF. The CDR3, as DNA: TGTGCCAGCAGCGGTGGACTAGCGCCTACCGGGGAGCTGTTTTTT.

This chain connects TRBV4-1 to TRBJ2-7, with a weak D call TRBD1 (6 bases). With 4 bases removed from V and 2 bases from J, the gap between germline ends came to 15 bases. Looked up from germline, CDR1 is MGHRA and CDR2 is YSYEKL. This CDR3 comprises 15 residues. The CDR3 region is CASSPLQDSTYEQYF. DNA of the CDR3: TGCGCCAGCAGCCCCCTGCAGGACAGTACCTACGAGCAGTACTTC.

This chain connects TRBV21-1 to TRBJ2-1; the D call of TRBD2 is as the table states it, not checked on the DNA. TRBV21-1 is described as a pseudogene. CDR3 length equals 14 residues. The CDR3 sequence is CASSKGVRGYEQFF. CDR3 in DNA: TGTGCCAGCAGCAAAGGAGTTCGGGGGTATGAGCAGTTCTTC.

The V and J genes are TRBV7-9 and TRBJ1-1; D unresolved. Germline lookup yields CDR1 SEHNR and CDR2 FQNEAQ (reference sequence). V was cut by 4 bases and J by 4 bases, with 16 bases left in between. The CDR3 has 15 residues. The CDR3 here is CASSSAGRGSTEAFF. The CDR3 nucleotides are TGTGCCAGCAGCTCCGCCGGCCGGGGTTCCACTGAAGCTTTCTTT. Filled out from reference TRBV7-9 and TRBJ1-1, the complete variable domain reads DTGVSQNPRHKITKRGQNVTFRCDPISEHNRLYWYRQTLGQGPEFLTYFQNEAQLEKSRLLSDRFSAERPKGSFSTLEIQRTEQGDSAMYLCASSSAGRGSTEAFFGQGTRLTVV.

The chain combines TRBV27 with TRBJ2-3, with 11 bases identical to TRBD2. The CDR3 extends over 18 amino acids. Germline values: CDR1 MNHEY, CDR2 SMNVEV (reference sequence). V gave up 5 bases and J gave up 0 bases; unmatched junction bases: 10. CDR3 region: CASSELRLAGISTDTQYF. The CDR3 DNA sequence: TGTGCCAGCAGTGAGCTTCGACTAGCGGGGATTAGCACAGATACGCAGTATTTT.

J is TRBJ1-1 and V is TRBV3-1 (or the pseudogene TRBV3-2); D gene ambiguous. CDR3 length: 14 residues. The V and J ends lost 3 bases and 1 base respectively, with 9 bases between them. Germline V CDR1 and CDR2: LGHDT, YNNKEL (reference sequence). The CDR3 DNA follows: TGTGCCAGCAGCCATTTAGCCGGGAACACTGAAGCTTTCTTT. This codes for CASSHLAGNTEAFF.

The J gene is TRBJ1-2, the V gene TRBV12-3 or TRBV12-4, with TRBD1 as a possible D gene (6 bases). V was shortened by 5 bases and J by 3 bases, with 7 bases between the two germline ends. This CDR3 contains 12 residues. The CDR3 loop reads CASSHRDYGYTF. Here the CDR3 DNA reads TGTGCCAGCAGTCACAGGGACTATGGCTACACCTTC.

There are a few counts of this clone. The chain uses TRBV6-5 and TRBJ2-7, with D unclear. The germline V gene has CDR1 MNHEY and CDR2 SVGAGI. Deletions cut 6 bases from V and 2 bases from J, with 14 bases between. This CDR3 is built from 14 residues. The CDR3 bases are TGTGCCAGCAGGAACGCACAGAACACCTACGAGCAGTACTTC. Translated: CASRNAQNTYEQYF.

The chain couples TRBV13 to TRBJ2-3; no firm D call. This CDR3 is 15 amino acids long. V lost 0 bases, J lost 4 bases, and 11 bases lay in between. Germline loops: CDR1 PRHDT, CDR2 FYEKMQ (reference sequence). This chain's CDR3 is CASSLGESTPDTQYF. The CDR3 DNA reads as TGTGCCAGCAGCTTAGGGGAGTCTACACCAGATACGCAGTATTTT.

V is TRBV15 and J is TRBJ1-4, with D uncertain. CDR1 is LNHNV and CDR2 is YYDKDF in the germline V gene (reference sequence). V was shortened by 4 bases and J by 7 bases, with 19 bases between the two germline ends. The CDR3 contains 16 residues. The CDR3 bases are TGTGCCACCAGCATAATACCTGCGGGAGTGGGTGAAAAACTGTTTTTT. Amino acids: CATSIIPAGVGEKLFF.

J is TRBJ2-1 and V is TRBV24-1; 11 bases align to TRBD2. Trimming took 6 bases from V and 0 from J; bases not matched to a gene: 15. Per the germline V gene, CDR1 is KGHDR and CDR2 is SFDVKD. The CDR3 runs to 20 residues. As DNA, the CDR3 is TGTGCCACCAGTTTGGGGGTGGCTAGCGGGAGGCGTAGCTCCTACAATGAGCAGTTCTTC. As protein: CATSLGVASGRRSSYNEQFF.

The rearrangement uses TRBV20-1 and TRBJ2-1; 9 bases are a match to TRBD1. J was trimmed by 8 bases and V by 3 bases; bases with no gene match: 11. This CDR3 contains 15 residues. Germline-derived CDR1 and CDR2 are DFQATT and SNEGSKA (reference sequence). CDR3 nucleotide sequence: TGCAGTGCTAGTATCGTACCGGGACAGGGCTATGAGCAGTTCTTC. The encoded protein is CSASIVPGQGYEQFF.

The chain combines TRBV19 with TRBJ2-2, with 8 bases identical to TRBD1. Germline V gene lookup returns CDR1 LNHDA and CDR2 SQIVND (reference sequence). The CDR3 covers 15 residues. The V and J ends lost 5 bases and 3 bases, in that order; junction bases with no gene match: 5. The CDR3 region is CASSAQGVYTGELFF. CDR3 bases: TGTGCCAGTAGTGCACAGGGGGTCTACACCGGGGAGCTGTTTTTT.

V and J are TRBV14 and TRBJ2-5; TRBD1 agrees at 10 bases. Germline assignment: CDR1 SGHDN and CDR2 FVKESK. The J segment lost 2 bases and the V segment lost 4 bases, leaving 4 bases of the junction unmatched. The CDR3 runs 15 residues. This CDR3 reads CASSRWTGGQETQYF. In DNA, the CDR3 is TGTGCCAGCAGCCGATGGACAGGGGGACAAGAGACCCAGTACTTC.

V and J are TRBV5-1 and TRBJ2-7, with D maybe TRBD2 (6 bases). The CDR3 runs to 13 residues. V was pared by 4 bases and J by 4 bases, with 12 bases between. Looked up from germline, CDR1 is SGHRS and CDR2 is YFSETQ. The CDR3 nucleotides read TGCGCCAGCAGCACGATCGGGGGTTACGAGCAGTACTTC. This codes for CASSTIGGYEQYF.

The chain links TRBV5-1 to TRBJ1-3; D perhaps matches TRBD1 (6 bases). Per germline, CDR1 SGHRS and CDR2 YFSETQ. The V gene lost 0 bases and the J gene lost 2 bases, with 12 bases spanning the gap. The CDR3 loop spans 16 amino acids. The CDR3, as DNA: TGCGCCAGCAGCTTGGCGGGACACCTTACTGGAAACACCATATATTTT. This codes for CASSLAGHLTGNTIYF.

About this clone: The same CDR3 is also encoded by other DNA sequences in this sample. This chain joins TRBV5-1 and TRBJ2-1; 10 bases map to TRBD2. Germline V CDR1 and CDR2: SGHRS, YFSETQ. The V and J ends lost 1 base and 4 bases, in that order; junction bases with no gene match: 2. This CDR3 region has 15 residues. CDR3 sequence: CASSLTSGTYNEQFF. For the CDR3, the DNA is TGCGCCAGCAGCTTGACTAGCGGGACGTACAATGAGCAGTTCTTC.

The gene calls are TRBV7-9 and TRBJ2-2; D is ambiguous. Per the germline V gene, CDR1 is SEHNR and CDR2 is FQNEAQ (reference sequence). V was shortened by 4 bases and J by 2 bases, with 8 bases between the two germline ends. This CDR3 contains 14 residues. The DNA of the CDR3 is TGTGCCAGCAGCTCCTCTTATAACACCGGGGAGCTGTTTTTT. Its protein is CASSSSYNTGELFF.

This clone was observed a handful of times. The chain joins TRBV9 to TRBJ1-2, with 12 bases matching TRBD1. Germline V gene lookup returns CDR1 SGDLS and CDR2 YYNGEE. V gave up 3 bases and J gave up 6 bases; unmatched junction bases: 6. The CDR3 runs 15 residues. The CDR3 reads CASSAGTGGVDGYTF. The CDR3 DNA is TGTGCCAGCAGCGCAGGGACAGGGGGCGTCGATGGCTACACCTTC.